The clone carrying this T cell receptor (beta chain) was recorded at least ten times. TCRdb used MiXCR to reprocess the 5' RACE reads, holding one entry per CDR3 protein. The profile covers about 530,000 distinct CDR3 sequences, with nearly 15% appearing a single time and less than 0.5% taken by the ten largest. Trimming shortened V by 3 bases and J by 6 bases, and 21 bases separated the two germline ends. The CDR3 has 16 residues. These data originate in a study of identical twins. These data were also filed under a second study, of yellow fever vaccine responses in identical twins.

The sample was CD4+ T cells sorted from blood. The sequence was obtained from a woman aged 18 to 35 in good health. This sequence joins TRBV12-3 or TRBV12-4 and TRBJ2-7; the D gene is possibly TRBD1 (5 bases). CDR3 amino acids: CASSLGQGGVLAEQYF. In nucleotides, the CDR3 is TGTGCCAGCAGTTTGGGGCAGGGTGGCGTTTTGGCCGAGCAGTACTTC.